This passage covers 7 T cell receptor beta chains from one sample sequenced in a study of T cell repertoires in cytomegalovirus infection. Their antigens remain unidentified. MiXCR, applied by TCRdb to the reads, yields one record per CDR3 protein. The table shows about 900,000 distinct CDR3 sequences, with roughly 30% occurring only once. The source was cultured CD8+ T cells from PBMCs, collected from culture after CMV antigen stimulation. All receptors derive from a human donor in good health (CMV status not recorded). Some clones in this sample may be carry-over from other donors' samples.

The CDR3 coding sequence is TGTGCCAGCAGCACTTGGGACAGGAGAGACAATGAGCAGTTCTTC. It encodes CASSTWDRRDNEQFF. The genes are TRBV7-9 and TRBJ2-1; TRBD1 aligns across 8 bases. J lost 5 bases, V lost 5 bases, and 8 bases had no gene match. CDR3 size: 15 residues. Germline CDR1 SEHNR, CDR2 FQNEAQ (reference sequence).

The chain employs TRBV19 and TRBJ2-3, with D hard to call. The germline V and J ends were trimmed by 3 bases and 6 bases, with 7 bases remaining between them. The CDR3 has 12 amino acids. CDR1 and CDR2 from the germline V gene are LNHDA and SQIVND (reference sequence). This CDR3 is CASSMGWDTQYF. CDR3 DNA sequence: TGTGCCAGTAGTATGGGTTGGGATACGCAGTATTTT.

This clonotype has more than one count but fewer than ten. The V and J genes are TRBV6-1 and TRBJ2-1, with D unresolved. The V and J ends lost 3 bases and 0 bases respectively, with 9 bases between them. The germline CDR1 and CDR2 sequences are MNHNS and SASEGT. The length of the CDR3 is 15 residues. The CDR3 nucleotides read TGTGCCAGCAGTGAGAGGCAGAACTCCTACAATGAGCAGTTCTTC. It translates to CASSERQNSYNEQFF.

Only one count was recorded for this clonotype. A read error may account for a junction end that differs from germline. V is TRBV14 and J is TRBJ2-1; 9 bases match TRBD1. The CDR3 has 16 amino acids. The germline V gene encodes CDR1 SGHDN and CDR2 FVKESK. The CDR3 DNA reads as TGTGCCAACAGCCAGCCCGGACAGGGGACCTACAATGAGCAGTTCTTC. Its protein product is CANSQPGQGTYNEQFF. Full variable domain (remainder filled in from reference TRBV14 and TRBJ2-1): EAGVTQFPSHSVIEKGQTVTLRCDPISGHDNLYWYRRVMGKEIKFLLHFVKESKQDESGMPNNRFLAERTGGTYSTLKVQPAELEDSGVYFCANSQPGQGTYNEQFFGPGTRLTVL.

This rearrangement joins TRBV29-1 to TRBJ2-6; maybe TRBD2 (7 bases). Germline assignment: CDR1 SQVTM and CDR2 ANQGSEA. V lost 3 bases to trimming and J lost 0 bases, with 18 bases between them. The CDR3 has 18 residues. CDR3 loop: CSVDGLGGPDSGANVLTF. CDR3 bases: TGCAGCGTTGATGGGCTCGGGGGGCCCGACTCTGGGGCCAACGTCCTGACTTTC.

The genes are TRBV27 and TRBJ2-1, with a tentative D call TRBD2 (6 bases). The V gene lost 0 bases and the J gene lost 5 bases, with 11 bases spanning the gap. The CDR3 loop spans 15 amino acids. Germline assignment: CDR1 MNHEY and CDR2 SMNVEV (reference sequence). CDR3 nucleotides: TGTGCCAGCAGTTTATCGGACGGGACTCACAATGAGCAGTTCTTC. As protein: CASSLSDGTHNEQFF.

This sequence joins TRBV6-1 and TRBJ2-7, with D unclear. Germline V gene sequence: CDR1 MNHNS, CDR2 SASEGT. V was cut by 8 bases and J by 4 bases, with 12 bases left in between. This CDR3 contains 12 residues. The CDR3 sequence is CASGWQEYEQYF. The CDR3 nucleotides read TGTGCCAGCGGGTGGCAGGAATACGAGCAGTACTTC.